This is a list of T cell receptor beta chains from one sample in a study of type 1 regulatory T cells. Via MiXCR, TCRdb re-called the reads, giving one row per CDR3 protein. The sample yields 90,000 to 100,000 distinct CDR3 sequences, about a third seen once. Sequenced material: CD4+ T cells, either the whole sample or a sorted fraction (not recorded which). These receptors all come from a human donor in good health. The CDR3 runs from the conserved cysteine through the conserved F or W. Clone size appears in some rows only: once, few, many, or a class for an expanded clone.

clone size: NA
V gene: TRBV5-4
J gene: TRBJ1-2
CDR3 protein: CVSSLAPQEPYGYTF

clone size: few
V gene: TRBV6-2/TRBV6-3
J gene: TRBJ2-3
CDR3 protein: CASRSHLAGPTDTQYF

clone size: NA
V gene: TRBV19
J gene: TRBJ2-3
CDR3 protein: CASSKTSSGSRDTQYF

clone size: NA
V gene: TRBV5-6
J gene: TRBJ1-5
CDR3 protein: CASSLGFPGQLNQPQHF

clone size: few
V gene: TRBV19
J gene: TRBJ2-2
CDR3 protein: CASSLPPGTNTGELFF

clone size: NA
V gene: TRBV20-1
J gene: TRBJ2-4
CDR3 protein: CSAEDTGPLNIQYF

clone size: NA
V gene: TRBV20-1
J gene: TRBJ1-5
CDR3 protein: CSAKGQAGNQPQHF

clone size: NA
V gene: TRBV4-1
J gene: TRBJ2-2
CDR3 protein: CASSQVARSPAGELFF

clone size: NA
V gene: TRBV5-1
J gene: TRBJ2-2
CDR3 protein: CASSLDPNTGELFF

clone size: NA
V gene: TRBV7-2
J gene: TRBJ2-1
CDR3 protein: CASSFHPQTSGRFYNEQFF

clone size: few
V gene: TRBV11-2
J gene: TRBJ2-3
CDR3 protein: CASSTGAGLSTDTQYF

clone size: many
V gene: TRBV7-2
J gene: TRBJ2-5
CDR3 protein: CASSYRAPDETQYF

clone size: NA
V gene: TRBV14
J gene: TRBJ2-3
CDR3 protein: CASSLSPDTQYF

clone size: few
V gene: TRBV18
J gene: TRBJ2-1
CDR3 protein: CASSGSVYNEQFF

clone size: few
V gene: TRBV6-5
J gene: TRBJ2-7
CDR3 protein: CASRARQGNYEQYF

clone size: NA
V gene: TRBV2
J gene: TRBJ2-7
CDR3 protein: CARRAEKGLEQYF

clone size: NA
V gene: TRBV15
J gene: TRBJ2-7
CDR3 protein: CATSRDHTYEQYF

clone size: once
V gene: TRBV7-9
J gene: TRBJ2-1
CDR3 protein: CASSLPQGDNEQFF

clone size: few
V gene: TRBV7-6
J gene: TRBJ2-3
CDR3 protein: CASSLGGPDTQYF